Each of the 4 T cell receptor beta chains below was sequenced from the same sample in a study of cytomegalovirus exposure and HLA in healthy donors. PCR employed 60 Vbeta and 13 Jbeta primers. The method was immunoSEQ multiplex PCR; TCRdb's version includes in-frame clones alone and lacks a portion of them. The sample has 100,000 to 150,000 clones, roughly four fifths seen once. Sequencing was done on a sample of PBMCs. Receptors were obtained from a woman between 35 and 50 years old in good health and CMV-seropositive.

This chain links TRBV5-1 with TRBJ2-7; TRBD2 agrees at 10 bases. Losses at the gene ends were 3 bases for V and 6 bases for J; bases not matched to a gene: 12. CDR3 length: 16 amino acids. Germline V CDR1 and CDR2: SGHRS, YFSETQ. The CDR3 spells CASSSRASGGAGEQYF. DNA of the CDR3: TGCGCCAGCAGCTCTCGTGCGAGCGGGGGGGCCGGCGAGCAGTACTTC.

This CDR3 is CASSTRTDLNTEAFF. The DNA for the CDR3 is TGTGCCAGCAGCACCCGGACAGACTTAAACACTGAAGCTTTCTTT. This chain joins TRBV13 and TRBJ1-1, with a possible D match to TRBD1 (6 bases). This CDR3 has 15 residues. Germline V gene data show CDR1 as PRHDT and CDR2 as FYEKMQ (reference sequence). With 5 bases removed from V and 2 bases from J, the gap between germline ends came to 15 bases.

The V call is TRBV4-3, the J call TRBJ2-3; 7 positions agree with TRBD2. Trimming cost V 0 bases and J 8 bases; bases outside gene matches: 11. The CDR3 is made up of 16 amino acids. Germline lookup yields CDR1 LGHNA and CDR2 YSLEER. The CDR3 protein is CASSQDLGEGSSTQYF. The CDR3 DNA follows: TGCGCCAGCAGCCAAGATTTGGGGGAGGGGTCCAGTACGCAGTATTTT.

As DNA, the CDR3 is TGTGCCAGTAAGGGGGGGATGAGCACAGATACGCAGTATTTT. This gives the protein CASKGGMSTDTQYF. The chain couples TRBV6-5 to TRBJ2-3; possibly TRBD2 for D (7 bases). Per the germline V gene, CDR1 is MNHEY and CDR2 is SVGAGI. The length of the CDR3 is 14 residues. The ends were cut back, 9 bases at V and 0 bases at J, with 13 bases in the middle.